This record looks at one T cell receptor (beta chain) sequence and its context. This entry belongs to a study of shared T cell receptors in the human thymus. Sequenced by immunoSEQ multiplex PCR; TCRdb stores in-frame clones only, minus some. Here the sample spans fewer than 700,000 clones, 70% to 90% being singletons. CDR3 length: 24 amino acids. Per the germline V gene, CDR1 is MNHEY and CDR2 is SMNVEV (reference sequence). V lost 0 bases and J lost 0, with 36 bases in between. The same sample was also studied in work on human thymus T cells. From that second work: The source of the thymus tissue was resections taken during corrective heart surgery.

The J gene is TRBJ2-7, the V gene TRBV27; possible D gene TRBD1, 5 bases. The material sequenced was thymocytes. This TCR was sampled from a boy under three years old with a congenital heart defect. CDR3 DNA: TGTGCCAGCAGTTTATCGCCCCCGGTTATCCTACCTATCCCGGACAATGGGGTCTCCTACGAGCAGTACTTC. Protein: CASSLSPPVILPIPDNGVSYEQYF.